The 3 T cell receptor beta chains below come from one sample, sequenced in a study of technical replicates of blood from several donors. The data were produced by immunoSEQ multiplex PCR, yet TCRdb's version contains in-frame clones alone and is incomplete. The sample has about 75,000 clones, 75% to 95% seen once. The sequenced material came from T cells isolated from PBMCs. Receptor source: a human donor in good health. Some clones in this sample may be carry-over from other donors' samples.

The chain's CDR3 is CASRLAGSYEQYF. The CDR3, as DNA: TGTGCCAGTAGACTAGCGGGATCCTACGAGCAGTACTTC. The V gene is TRBV19, the J gene TRBJ2-7, with 10 bases lining up with TRBD2. The CDR3 loop spans 13 amino acids. Germline lookup yields CDR1 LNHDA and CDR2 SQIVND (reference sequence). The trim removed 6 bases at V and 1 base at J, leaving 0 bases unmatched.

The CDR3 coding sequence is TGTGCCAGCAGTCCGACTAGCGGGAGTGTAAATGAGCAGTTCTTC. Protein: CASSPTSGSVNEQFF. The genes are TRBV28 and TRBJ2-1; 12 bases line up with TRBD2. The CDR3 is 15 residues long. After removal of 5 bases from V and 7 bases from J, the junction contained 6 bases not matched to a gene. CDR1 is MDHEN and CDR2 is SYDVKM in the germline V gene.

Here the CDR3 reads CASSQESGQEGANEQFF. Written as DNA, the CDR3 is TGTGCCAGCAGCCAAGAATCAGGTCAGGAGGGAGCGAATGAGCAGTTCTTC. The chain carries TRBV14 and TRBJ2-1; a weak D match, TRBD2 (6 bases). The CDR3 runs 17 residues. V was clipped by 0 bases and J by 7 bases, with 19 bases between them. Germline V gene lookup returns CDR1 SGHDN and CDR2 FVKESK.